This T cell receptor beta chain appears in the sequencing data of a study of cytomegalovirus exposure and HLA in healthy donors. Both 60 Vbeta primers and 13 Jbeta primers went into the PCR. Assay used: immunoSEQ multiplex PCR; TCRdb lists only in-frame clones, some missing. Of fewer than 200,000 clones in the sample, approximately 84% are singletons; the top ten hold around 0.98%. Sequencing used PBMCs. The receptor was isolated from a man aged 25 to 45 in good health and CMV-seronegative.

The chain's CDR3 is CASREKSWGVNQPQHF. The CDR3, as DNA: TGTGCCAGCAGGGAAAAATCGTGGGGGGTGAATCAGCCCCAGCATTTT. The chain employs TRBV27 and TRBJ1-5; possibly TRBD1 for D (5 bases). Germline V gene data show CDR1 as MNHEY and CDR2 as SMNVEV (reference sequence). V dropped 6 bases and J dropped 4 bases, with 19 bases sitting between them. The length of the CDR3 is 16 residues.